Listed here are 22 T cell receptor beta chains from one sample, sequenced in a study of blood T cell repertoires in COVID-19. Here immunoSEQ multiplex PCR was the method, and the copy in TCRdb shows in-frame clones only, minus some. Counted here are roughly 300,000 clones, roughly 89% occurring once; the ten biggest clones make up 1.8%. The sample was peripheral blood. All receptors derive from a woman aged 30 to 39 with COVID-19, enrolled during active disease.

This clone turned up a few times. This chain connects TRBV28 to TRBJ1-6; TRBD1 matches at 7 bases. Germline CDR1 is MDHEN and CDR2 is SYDVKM. The junction had 12 bases not matched to a gene; V was cut back by 3 bases and J by 10 bases. This CDR3 spans 16 amino acids. CDR3 loop: CASSFSPDRAWSPLHF. The CDR3 nucleotides read TGTGCCAGCAGTTTCTCCCCCGACAGGGCCTGGTCACCCCTCCACTTT.

V gene TRBV27 combines with J gene TRBJ1-4; possible D gene TRBD1, 5 bases. V was cut by 6 bases and J by 5 bases, with 13 bases left in between. The germline V gene encodes CDR1 MNHEY and CDR2 SMNVEV (reference sequence). The CDR3 length is 14 residues. CDR3 sequence: CASRRSGANEKLFF. The CDR3 DNA follows: TGTGCCAGCAGGAGGAGCGGGGCGAATGAAAAACTGTTTTTT.

The chain employs TRBV29-1 and TRBJ2-7; D perhaps matches TRBD1 (6 bases). The length of the CDR3 is 12 residues. Germline loops: CDR1 SQVTM, CDR2 ANQGSEA. Trimming cost V 7 bases and J 0 bases, with 10 bases left between them. In DNA, the CDR3 is TGCAGCGCCGGGACAACCTCCTACGAGCAGTACTTC. This translates into CSAGTTSYEQYF.

J is TRBJ1-1 and V is TRBV29-1, with D hard to call. CDR3 length: 11 residues. V dropped 7 bases and J dropped 12 bases, with 18 bases sitting between them. Germline CDR1 SQVTM, CDR2 ANQGSEA. Here the CDR3 DNA reads TGCAGCGCCCTCCTCGAAGGGAGGCCTTTCTTT. It codes for CSALLEGRPFF.

This chain uses TRBV27 with TRBJ2-5; D might be TRBD2 (6 bases). CDR1 and CDR2 (germline): MNHEY, SMNVEV (reference sequence). The CDR3 totals 14 residues. V was cut by 8 bases and J by 2 bases, with 15 bases left in between. The CDR3 DNA sequence: TGTGCCAGCGGCCCAGAGAGCGGGCAAGAGACCCAGTACTTC. Translating gives CASGPESGQETQYF.

This clone occurred a few times. The rearrangement joins TRBV28 to TRBJ1-3, with 9 bases aligning to TRBD1. CDR1 MDHEN and CDR2 SYDVKM come from the germline V gene. There are 19 residues in the CDR3. V was clipped by 3 bases and J by 0 bases; unmatched bases: 12. CDR3 sequence reads: CASSLSGTGYFSSGNTIYF. CDR3 nucleotide sequence: TGTGCCAGCAGTTTGAGCGGGACAGGGTATTTTAGCTCTGGAAACACCATATATTTT.

The chain couples TRBV2 to TRBJ1-5; D may be TRBD1 (6 bases). Deletions cut 2 bases from V and 5 bases from J, with 10 bases between. Germline CDR1 reads SNHLY; CDR2 reads FYNNEI. CDR3 size: 14 residues. The CDR3 loop reads CASSEWAGDQPQHF. CDR3 DNA: TGTGCCAGCAGTGAATGGGCAGGGGATCAGCCCCAGCATTTT.

The chain recombines TRBV7-2 with TRBJ2-7; no clear D gene. With 3 bases removed from V and 6 bases from J, the gap between germline ends came to 12 bases. The germline V gene encodes CDR1 SGHTA and CDR2 FQGNSA. The CDR3 has 13 amino acids. The CDR3 here is CASSFLVESEQYF. CDR3 nucleotides: TGTGCCAGCAGCTTCCTAGTTGAATCCGAGCAGTACTTC. Full variable domain (outside the CDR3, taken from reference TRBV7-2 and TRBJ2-7): GAGVSQSPSNKVTEKGKDVELRCDPISGHTALYWYRQSLGQGLEFLIYFQGNSAPDKSGLPSDRFSAERTGGSVSTLTIQRTQQEDSAVYLCASSFLVESEQYFGPGTRLTVT.

The rearrangement links TRBV19 to TRBJ2-2, with 9 bases fitting TRBD1. Germline CDR1 LNHDA, CDR2 SQIVND (reference sequence). The CDR3 extends over 15 amino acids. Unmatched junction bases numbered 3, after V lost 5 bases and J lost 2 bases. The CDR3 DNA reads TGTGCCAGTAGTTGGGGACAGGGCAACACCGGGGAGCTGTTTTTT. Translated: CASSWGQGNTGELFF.

Here the CDR3 reads CASRRTSGTYNEQFF. CDR3 nucleotides: TGTGCCAGCAGACGGACTAGCGGAACCTACAATGAGCAGTTCTTC. This sequence joins TRBV2 and TRBJ2-1; 10 nucleotides line up with TRBD2. V lost 6 bases and J lost 2; bases outside the gene matches: 4. The CDR3 consists of 15 residues. Germline assignment: CDR1 SNHLY and CDR2 FYNNEI.

This sequence joins TRBV7-9 and TRBJ1-1, with D perhaps TRBD1 (5 bases). V lost 10 bases, J lost 5 bases, and 14 bases lay in between. The CDR3 consists of 12 residues. Germline values: CDR1 SEHNR, CDR2 FQNEAQ (reference sequence). Here the CDR3 reads CAMSPRGTEAFF. The CDR3 DNA is TGTGCCATGTCGCCCCGGGGGACTGAAGCTTTCTTT.

This rearrangement joins TRBV4-1 to TRBJ1-1, with 7 bases that match TRBD1. This CDR3 is built from 16 residues. V gave up 3 bases and J gave up 6 bases; unmatched junction bases: 13. From germline, CDR1 is MGHRA and CDR2 YSYEKL. The CDR3: CASSHPPRQGDAEAFF. CDR3 nucleotide sequence: TGCGCCAGCAGCCACCCCCCACGACAGGGAGACGCTGAAGCTTTCTTT.

V usage is TRBV6-5 and J usage is TRBJ1-1, with D perhaps matching TRBD1 (6 bases). The length of the CDR3 is 14 residues. Germline loops: CDR1 MNHEY, CDR2 SVGAGI. With 6 bases removed from V and 5 bases from J, the gap between germline ends came to 16 bases. This CDR3 is CASRDGQLRTEAFF. The CDR3 DNA reads TGTGCCAGCAGAGACGGACAGTTGAGGACTGAAGCTTTCTTT.

The chain recombines TRBV9 with TRBJ2-5, with 7 nucleotides matching TRBD2. The CDR3 is 15 residues long. J lost 5 bases, V lost 4 bases, and 11 bases had no gene match. CDR1 and CDR2 (germline): SGDLS, YYNGEE. The CDR3 sequence: CASSPQSTSSETQYF. CDR3 coding DNA: TGTGCCAGCAGCCCCCAGTCGACTAGCTCGGAGACCCAGTACTTC.

The genes are TRBV21-1 and TRBJ1-5. TRBV21-1 is deemed a pseudogene. This CDR3 contains 18 residues. CDR3 protein: CASSKEEAEGYSNQPQHF. The CDR3 coding sequence is TGTGCCAGCAGCAAAGAAGAAGCGGAGGGATATAGCAATCAGCCCCAGCATTTT.

The gene calls are TRBV3-1 (or the pseudogene TRBV3-2) and TRBJ1-6; TRBD1 might be the D (5 bases). The CDR3 has 14 amino acids. Trimming removed 1 base at V and 10 bases at J, with 11 bases between. Germline loops: CDR1 LGHDT, CDR2 YNNKEL (reference sequence). The CDR3, as DNA: TGTGCCAGCAGCCAAGGACGGGGGAGCTCACCCCTCCACTTT. Translation gives CASSQGRGSSPLHF.

The chain is built from TRBV9 and TRBJ1-2, with TRBD1 as a possible D gene (6 bases). Trimming left V 1 base short and J 2 bases short, with 12 bases between. The CDR3 loop spans 15 amino acids. Germline-derived CDR1 and CDR2 are SGDLS and YYNGEE. The CDR3 sequence is CASSVSQGRNYGYTF. DNA for the CDR3: TGTGCCAGCAGCGTATCTCAGGGGCGAAACTATGGCTACACCTTC.

This clone was counted only a few times. The J gene is TRBJ1-2, the V gene TRBV10-2; D not certain. This CDR3 is 14 amino acids long. Germline V CDR1 and CDR2: WSHSY, SAAADI. The ends were cut back, 0 bases at V and 8 bases at J, with 13 bases in the middle. The CDR3 sequence: CASSESAGWQGYTF. DNA of the CDR3: TGCGCCAGCAGTGAGTCGGCAGGATGGCAGGGCTACACCTTC.

This chain connects TRBV10-3 to TRBJ2-1, with a tentative D call TRBD1 (6 bases). Per germline, CDR1 ENHRY and CDR2 SYGVKD. With 0 bases removed from V and 6 bases from J, the gap between germline ends came to 6 bases. This CDR3 has 13 residues. The CDR3 is CAISESDSNEQFF. CDR3 in DNA: TGTGCCATCAGTGAGTCGGACAGCAATGAGCAGTTCTTC.

This clone occurred once. V usage is TRBV5-1 and J usage is TRBJ1-2; 7 bases match TRBD1. With V trimmed by 3 bases and J by 8 bases, 10 bases remained unmatched. The V gene's germline CDR1 is SGHRS and CDR2 YFSETQ. This CDR3 is 14 amino acids long. The CDR3 protein is CASSSQGSMGGYTF. The CDR3, as DNA: TGCGCCAGCAGCTCACAGGGGAGCATGGGAGGCTACACCTTC.

The V gene is TRBV4-2, the J gene TRBJ2-3, with a tentative D call TRBD1 (5 bases). Germline CDR1 LGHNA, CDR2 YNFKEQ. The CDR3 covers 16 residues. V gave up 0 bases and J gave up 0 bases, with 10 bases separating them. CDR3 in amino acids: CASSQDPGHSTDTQYF. As DNA, the CDR3 is TGTGCCAGCAGCCAAGATCCAGGACATAGCACAGATACGCAGTATTTT.

The V gene is TRBV6-6, the J gene TRBJ2-1, with 13 bases that match TRBD2. Germline-derived CDR1 and CDR2 are MNHNY and SVGAGI (reference sequence). The CDR3 length is 16 residues. The V segment lost 4 bases and the J segment 5 bases; nucleotides outside the gene matches: 5. Here the CDR3 reads CASSSRTSGGNNEQFF. The CDR3, as DNA: TGTGCCAGCAGTTCCAGGACTAGCGGGGGCAACAATGAGCAGTTCTTC.